This T cell receptor (beta chain) was sequenced in a study of metastatic and nonmetastatic thyroid tumors. Study overall: Repertoires from malignant and benign thyroid patients were compared across blood and tumor or nodule tissue. Study findings and constraints: Benign nodules were reported to have significantly lower TCR beta diversity than malignant thyroid tumors, in blood and tumor.

Patients underwent thyroid surgery, and none had received any treatment before it. At least ten counts were recorded for this clone. Its specificity is not known. TCRdb re-called the PCR reads via MiXCR. The data show tens of thousands of clones, approximately 13% seen once. The V gene's germline CDR1 is SGDLS and CDR2 YYNGEE. Trimming left V 0 bases short and J 4 bases short, with 6 bases between. The CDR3 contains 13 residues. The sequence was obtained from a female donor with papillary thyroid cancer or a benign thyroid nodule (not recorded which). Some clones in this sample may be carry-over from other donors' samples. Sequencing used tumor tissue. The chain employs TRBV9 and TRBJ2-3; no definite D call. The CDR3 bases are TGTGCCAGCAGCGTAGGTTGGTCAGATACGCAGTATTTT. It encodes CASSVGWSDTQYF.